This T cell receptor beta chain was sequenced in a study of response to subunit inactivated influenza vaccine. Study results and limitations: That few new T cells are recruited by each seasonal influenza vaccination was the authors' suggestion.

TCRdb itself ran the RT-PCR reads through MiXCR, one entry per CDR3 protein. Found here are about 780,000 distinct CDR3 sequences, around 18% of them singletons; the top ten hold approximately 11%. Note on this clonotype: What it binds is not known.

This CDR3 comprises 16 residues. V lost 4 bases and J lost 6; bases outside the gene matches: 9. Germline V CDR1 and CDR2: SGDLS, YYNGEE. The receptor comes from a man aged 50-60 years who received an inactivated influenza vaccine. The sequenced sample was PBMCs from blood, obtained roughly 5 days after vaccination. V gene TRBV9 combines with J gene TRBJ2-1, with TRBD2 matching over 11 bases. The CDR3, as DNA: TGTGCCAGCAGCCCACATAGCGGGAGGGTAGGCAATGAGCAGTTCTTC. This encodes CASSPHSGRVGNEQFF.